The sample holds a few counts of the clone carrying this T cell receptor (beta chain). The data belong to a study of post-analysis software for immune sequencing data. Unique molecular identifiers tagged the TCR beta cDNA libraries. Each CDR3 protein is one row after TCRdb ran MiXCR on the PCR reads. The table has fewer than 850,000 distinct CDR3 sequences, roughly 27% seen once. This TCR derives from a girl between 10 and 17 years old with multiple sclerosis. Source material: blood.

DNA of the CDR3: TGTGCCACCAGTGATAGTGGGACTTACACAGATACGCAGTATTTT. Encoded protein: CATSDSGTYTDTQYF. The genes are TRBV24-1 and TRBJ2-3; a weak D match, TRBD2 (6 bases). CDR1 and CDR2 (germline): KGHDR, SFDVKD. The CDR3 is made up of 15 amino acids. V shed 3 bases and J shed 2 bases, with 11 bases lying between them.